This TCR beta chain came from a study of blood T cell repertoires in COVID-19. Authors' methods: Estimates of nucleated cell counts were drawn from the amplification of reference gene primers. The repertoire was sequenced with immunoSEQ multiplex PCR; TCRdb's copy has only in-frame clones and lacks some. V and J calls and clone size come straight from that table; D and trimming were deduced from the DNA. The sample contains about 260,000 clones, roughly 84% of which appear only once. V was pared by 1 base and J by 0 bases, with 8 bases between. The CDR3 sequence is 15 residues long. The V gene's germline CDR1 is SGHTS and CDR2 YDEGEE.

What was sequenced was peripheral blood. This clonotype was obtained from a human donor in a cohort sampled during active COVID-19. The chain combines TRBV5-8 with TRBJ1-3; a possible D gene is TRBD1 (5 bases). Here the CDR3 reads CASSLRQISGNTIYF. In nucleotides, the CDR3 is TGTGCCAGCAGCTTGAGACAGATCTCTGGAAACACCATATATTTT.